A single sample is the source of the 8 T cell receptor beta chains below, sequenced in a study of OX40 agonist ivuxolimab in advanced cancers. Only in-frame clones appear in the TCRdb table, and some are missing; sequencing was by immunoSEQ multiplex PCR. This table holds tens of thousands of clones, about 90% found once. Sequencing was performed on CD4+ or CD8+ T cells sorted from blood, taken in a trial of the OX40 agonist ivuxolimab. These receptors were taken from an adult with an advanced solid tumor such as melanoma, head and neck, liver or kidney cancer.

The chain links TRBV6-4 to TRBJ1-2; D is unclear. The CDR3 is 13 amino acids. V shed 6 bases and J shed 8 bases, with 16 bases lying between them. Germline V gives CDR1 MRHNA, CDR2 SNTAGT. CDR3 coding DNA: TGTGCCAGCAGGGACGGGCCCTCATCGGGCTACACCTTC. Protein product: CASRDGPSSGYTF.

This clone was seen more than once but under ten times. The chain joins TRBV13 to TRBJ1-1; 7 bases line up with TRBD1. The germline gives CDR1 PRHDT, CDR2 FYEKMQ (reference sequence). The ends lost 5 bases at V and 0 bases at J; junction bases unmatched: 15. The CDR3 length is 18 residues. The CDR3 nucleotides are TGTGCCAGCAGCGCCATACAGGGGATTGATTTCGTGAACACTGAAGCTTTCTTT. Protein sequence: CASSAIQGIDFVNTEAFF.

V and J are TRBV10-3 and TRBJ2-1; D gene uncertain. Germline V CDR1 and CDR2: ENHRY, SYGVKD. Trimming stripped 6 bases from V and 4 bases from J, with 13 bases between. This CDR3 is built from 14 residues. CDR3 nucleotides: TGTGCCATCAGAGTCCCCGGGTCTTACAATGAGCAGTTCTTC. Encoded protein: CAIRVPGSYNEQFF.

The DNA of the CDR3 is TGCAGCGTTGAAGGGACAGGTGGAGACCCCTACGAGCAGTACTTC. This codes for CSVEGTGGDPYEQYF. The J gene is TRBJ2-7, the V gene TRBV29-1; TRBD1 matches at 7 bases. Trimming took 1 base from V and 2 from J; bases not matched to a gene: 8. Germline-derived CDR1 and CDR2 are SQVTM and ANQGSEA. The CDR3 runs to 15 residues.

The V gene is TRBV2, the J gene TRBJ2-5; a weak D match, TRBD1 (6 bases). Per the germline V gene, CDR1 is SNHLY and CDR2 is FYNNEI. CDR3 length: 15 amino acids. V was shortened by 2 bases and J by 2 bases, with 12 bases between the two germline ends. The CDR3 sequence is CASSERTGFQETQYF. In DNA form, the CDR3 reads TGTGCCAGCAGTGAACGCACAGGGTTTCAAGAGACCCAGTACTTC.

The chain has TRBV4-2 and TRBJ1-4; no definite D call. V lost 4 bases and J 2 bases, leaving 14 bases between the germline ends. This CDR3 is built from 16 residues. The germline V gene has CDR1 LGHNA and CDR2 YNFKEQ. The CDR3 DNA reads as TGTGCCAGCAGCCGGGTGGACGGGAGCACTAATGAAAAACTGTTTTTT. It codes for CASSRVDGSTNEKLFF.

The chain combines TRBV5-4 with TRBJ2-7; D remains unclear. The V end lost 0 bases, the J end lost 8 bases, and 12 bases lay between the germline ends. The CDR3 runs 13 residues. Germline V gene sequence: CDR1 SGHNT, CDR2 YYREEE (reference sequence). The CDR3 protein is CASSLEGSAKQYF. For the CDR3, the DNA is TGTGCCAGCAGCTTGGAAGGTTCGGCAAAGCAGTACTTC.

The chain is built from TRBV6-6 and TRBJ1-3, with D unclear. Trimming shortened V by 5 bases and J by 4 bases, and 12 bases separated the two germline ends. The germline CDR1 and CDR2 sequences are MNHNY and SVGAGI (reference sequence). This CDR3 has 14 amino acids. The CDR3 DNA sequence: TGTGCCAGCAGTCCCGGTGGGGTCGGAAACACCATATATTTT. Its protein product is CASSPGGVGNTIYF.